This T cell receptor beta chain was captured in a study of cytomegalovirus exposure and HLA in healthy donors. A remark on this clone: No antigen is known for it.

Study-level points and caveats: Compared with the roughly 670-donor mean, an Asian-associated ancestry cluster reportedly had fewer N-insertions, according to a later analysis. The majority of TCR sequences were rare, yet some public TCRs appeared in many donors.

PCR primers comprised 60 Vbeta and 13 Jbeta primers. TCRdb's table, derived via immunoSEQ multiplex PCR, lists solely in-frame clones and lacks some. The sample carries about 200,000 clones, 83% recorded once. V was clipped by 3 bases and J by 1 base, with 12 bases between them. Germline CDR1 reads SGHAT; CDR2 reads FQNNGV. This CDR3 has 15 amino acids. The receptor was isolated from a girl between 10 and 17 years old in good health and CMV-seronegative. The sequenced sample consisted of PBMCs. V usage is TRBV11-2 and J usage is TRBJ1-1, with D maybe TRBD1 (6 bases). This chain's CDR3 is CASSLGGTRNTEAFF. CDR3 in DNA: TGTGCCAGCAGCTTGGGGGGGACACGGAACACTGAAGCTTTCTTT.